The clone carrying this T cell receptor (beta chain) is medium-sized by share. Its specificity is unknown. The data stem from a study of OX40 agonist ivuxolimab in advanced cancers. Sequencing was performed with immunoSEQ multiplex PCR; in TCRdb, only in-frame clones are kept and a portion is missing. The sample lists roughly 30,000 clones, approximately 84% occurring once. Findings of the study overall: Researchers report that CD8+ T cells had, on average, more expanded clones than CD4+. CD4+ and CD8+ blood T cells expanded clonally by week 6 at 0.1 to 3.0 mg/kg.

The V and J ends lost 6 bases and 0 bases respectively, with 12 bases between them. Germline values: CDR1 SGHVS, CDR2 FNYEAQ. CDR3 size: 15 residues. The chain joins TRBV7-6 to TRBJ1-3; D unresolved. This sample comprised CD4+ or CD8+ T cells sorted from blood, obtained in a trial of the OX40 agonist ivuxolimab. The clonotype comes from an adult with an advanced solid tumor such as melanoma, head and neck, liver or kidney cancer. CDR3 nucleotides: TGTGCCAGCAGTCCTGACCCCGGCTCTGGAAACACCATATATTTT. Amino acids: CASSPDPGSGNTIYF.